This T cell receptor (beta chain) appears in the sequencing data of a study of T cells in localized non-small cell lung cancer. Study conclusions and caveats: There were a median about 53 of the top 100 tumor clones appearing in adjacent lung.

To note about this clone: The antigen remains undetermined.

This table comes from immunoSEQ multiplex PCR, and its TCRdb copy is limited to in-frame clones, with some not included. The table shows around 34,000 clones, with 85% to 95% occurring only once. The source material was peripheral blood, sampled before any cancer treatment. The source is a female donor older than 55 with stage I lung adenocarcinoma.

CDR3 protein: CASSRSGTENIQYF. The CDR3 DNA reads TGTGCCAGCAGTAGATCCGGGACGGAAAACATTCAGTACTTC. V usage is TRBV6-1 and J usage is TRBJ2-4; possibly TRBD1 or TRBD2 for D (5 bases each). The CDR3 has 14 residues. CDR1 is MNHNS and CDR2 is SASEGT in the germline V gene. V lost 5 bases and J lost 5, with 13 bases in between.